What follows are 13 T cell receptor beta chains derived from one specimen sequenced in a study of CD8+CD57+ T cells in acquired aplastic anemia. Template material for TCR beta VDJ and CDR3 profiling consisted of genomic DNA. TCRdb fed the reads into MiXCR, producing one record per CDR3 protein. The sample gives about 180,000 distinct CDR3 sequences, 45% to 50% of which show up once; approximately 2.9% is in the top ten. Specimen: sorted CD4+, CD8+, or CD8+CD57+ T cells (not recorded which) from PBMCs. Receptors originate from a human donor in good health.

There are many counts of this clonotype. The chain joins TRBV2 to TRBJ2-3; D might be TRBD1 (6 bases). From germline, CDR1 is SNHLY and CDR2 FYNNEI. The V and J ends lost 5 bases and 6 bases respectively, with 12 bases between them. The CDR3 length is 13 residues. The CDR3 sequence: CASSRRGGDTQYF. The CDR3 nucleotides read TGTGCCAGCAGTCGCAGGGGCGGCGATACGCAGTATTTT.

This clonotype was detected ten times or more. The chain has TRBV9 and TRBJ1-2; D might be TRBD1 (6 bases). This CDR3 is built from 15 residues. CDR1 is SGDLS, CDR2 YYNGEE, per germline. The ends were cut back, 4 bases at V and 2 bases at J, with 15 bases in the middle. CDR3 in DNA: TGTGCCAGCAGCCTAATGGGGGGGCAAAACTATGGCTACACCTTC. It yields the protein CASSLMGGQNYGYTF.

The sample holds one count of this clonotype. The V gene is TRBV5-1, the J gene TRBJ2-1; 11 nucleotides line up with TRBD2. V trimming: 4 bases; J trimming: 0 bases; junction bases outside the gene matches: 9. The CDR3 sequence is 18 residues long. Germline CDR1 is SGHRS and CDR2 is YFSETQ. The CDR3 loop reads CASSSLAGGSSSYNEQFF. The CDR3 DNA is TGCGCCAGCAGCAGTTTAGCGGGGGGGTCGAGCTCCTACAATGAGCAGTTCTTC.

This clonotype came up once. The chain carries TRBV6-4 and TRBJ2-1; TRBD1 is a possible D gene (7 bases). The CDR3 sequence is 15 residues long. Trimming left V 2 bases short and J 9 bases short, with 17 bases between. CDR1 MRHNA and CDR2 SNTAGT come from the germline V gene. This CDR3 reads CASSDMAGGMTEQFF. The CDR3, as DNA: TGTGCCAGCAGTGACATGGCAGGGGGGATGACTGAGCAGTTCTTC.

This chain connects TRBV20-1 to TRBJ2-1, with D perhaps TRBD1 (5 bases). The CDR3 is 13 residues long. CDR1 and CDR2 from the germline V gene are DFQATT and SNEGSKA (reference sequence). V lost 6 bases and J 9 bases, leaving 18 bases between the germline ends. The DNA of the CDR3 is TGCAGTGCGGAAGACATCAGGGATACTGAGCAGTTCTTC. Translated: CSAEDIRDTEQFF.

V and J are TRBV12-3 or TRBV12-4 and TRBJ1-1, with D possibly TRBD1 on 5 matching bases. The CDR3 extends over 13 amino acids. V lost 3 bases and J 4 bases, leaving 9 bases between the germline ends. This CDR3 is CASSFGRVTEAFF. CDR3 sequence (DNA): TGTGCCAGCAGTTTCGGCAGGGTCACTGAAGCTTTCTTT.

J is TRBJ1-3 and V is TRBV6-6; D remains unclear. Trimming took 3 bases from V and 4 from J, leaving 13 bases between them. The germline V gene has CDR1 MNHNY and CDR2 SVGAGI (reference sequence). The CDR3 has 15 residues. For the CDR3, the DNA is TGTGCCAGCAGTTATCGGCAGACGGGCGGAAACACCATATATTTT. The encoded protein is CASSYRQTGGNTIYF.

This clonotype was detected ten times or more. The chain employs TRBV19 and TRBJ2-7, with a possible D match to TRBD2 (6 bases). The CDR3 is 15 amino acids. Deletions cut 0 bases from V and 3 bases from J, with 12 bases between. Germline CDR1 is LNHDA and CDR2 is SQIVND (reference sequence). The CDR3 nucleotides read TGTGCCAGTAGTATAGATCTGGCGGGGAGCTACGAGCAGTACTTC. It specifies CASSIDLAGSYEQYF.

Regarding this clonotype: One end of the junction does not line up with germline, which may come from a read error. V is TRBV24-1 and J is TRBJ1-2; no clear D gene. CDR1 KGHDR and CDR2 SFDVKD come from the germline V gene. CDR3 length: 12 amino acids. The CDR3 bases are TGTGCCACCAGTGATGGGATTTATGGCTGCACCTTC. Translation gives CATSDGIYGCTF.

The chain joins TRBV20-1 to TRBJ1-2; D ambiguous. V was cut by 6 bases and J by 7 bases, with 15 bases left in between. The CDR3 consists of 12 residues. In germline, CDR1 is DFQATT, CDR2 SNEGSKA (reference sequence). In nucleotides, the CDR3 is TGCAGTGCCCCGTTTTCTTTCGGTGGCTACACCTTC. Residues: CSAPFSFGGYTF.

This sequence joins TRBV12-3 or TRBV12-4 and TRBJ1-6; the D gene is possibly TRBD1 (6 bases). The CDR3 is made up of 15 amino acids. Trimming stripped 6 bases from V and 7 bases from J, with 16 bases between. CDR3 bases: TGTGCCAGCAGCACCGCCGGGGGCGGCAATTCACCCCTCCACTTT. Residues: CASSTAGGGNSPLHF.

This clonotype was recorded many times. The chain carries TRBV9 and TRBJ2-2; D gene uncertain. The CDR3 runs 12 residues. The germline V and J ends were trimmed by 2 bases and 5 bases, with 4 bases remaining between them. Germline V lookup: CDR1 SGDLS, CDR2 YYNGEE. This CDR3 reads CASSVRTGELFF. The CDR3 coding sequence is TGTGCCAGCAGCGTTAGGACCGGGGAGCTGTTTTTT.

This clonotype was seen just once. The CDR3, as DNA: TGTGCCAGCAGCGTAGGGTGGTGGGGCACTGAAGCTTTCTTT. Protein product: CASSVGWWGTEAFF. V and J are TRBV9 and TRBJ1-1; D remains ambiguous. The CDR3 extends over 14 amino acids. Germline loops: CDR1 SGDLS, CDR2 YYNGEE. V dropped 0 bases and J dropped 4 bases, with 10 bases sitting between them.